The 32 T cell receptor beta chains below come from one sample, sequenced in a study of patients and donors after allogeneic stem cell transplantation. TCRdb processed the RT-PCR reads anew with MiXCR; each CDR3 protein has one entry. This table holds some 960,000 distinct CDR3 sequences, roughly 17% found once. The sample consisted of blood, either unsorted or a sorted T cell fraction (not recorded which). The source of these receptors is a human donor who was either an allogeneic HSCT recipient or a stem cell or donor lymphocyte infusion donor (not recorded which). It is not recorded whose cells these are; they may come from a transplant donor.

This clonotype has just one count. The chain couples TRBV5-5 to TRBJ2-7; the D gene could be TRBD1 or TRBD2 (5 bases each). V was shortened by 4 bases and J by 7 bases, with 18 bases between the two germline ends. This CDR3 contains 14 residues. Germline CDR1 reads SGHKS; CDR2 reads YYEKEE (reference sequence). The CDR3 protein is CASSGDPVVGEQYF. CDR3 nucleotide sequence: TGTGCCAGCAGCGGGGACCCGGTGGTGGGAGAGCAGTACTTC. Looking up the rest from reference TRBV5-5 and TRBJ2-7 gives the full variable domain: DAGVTQSPTHLIKTRGQQVTLRCSPISGHKSVSWYQQVLGQGPQFIFQYYEKEERGRGNFPDRFSARQFPNYSSELNVNALLLGDSALYLCASSGDPVVGEQYFGPGTRLTVT.

This chain uses TRBV6-1 with TRBJ1-2; D is undetermined. Germline V CDR1 and CDR2: MNHNS, SASEGT. Between the trimmed V and J ends, which lost 5 bases and 4 bases, there was a span of 14 bases. The CDR3 loop spans 14 amino acids. DNA of the CDR3: TGTGCCAGCAGTCTACATAGGGAGGGCTATGGCTACACCTTC. Protein product: CASSLHREGYGYTF.

The table lists this clonotype with many counts. V and J are TRBV4-3 and TRBJ2-3; either TRBD1 or TRBD2 may fit D (5 bases each). CDR1 and CDR2 from the germline V gene are LGHNA and YSLEER. V was shortened by 1 base and J by 4 bases, with 9 bases between the two germline ends. The CDR3 extends over 14 amino acids. CDR3 nucleotides: TGCGCCAGCAGCCAAGTGGGGGATTCAGATACGCAGTATTTT. Translated, it gives CASSQVGDSDTQYF.

This clonotype was observed a handful of times. This chain links TRBV28 with TRBJ2-3; D unresolved. The length of the CDR3 is 15 residues. Trimming cost V 5 bases and J 1 base, with 13 bases left between them. In germline, CDR1 is MDHEN, CDR2 SYDVKM. The CDR3 region has the DNA TGTGCCAGCAGTCCTCTATCTTACGGCACAGATACGCAGTATTTT. Translated: CASSPLSYGTDTQYF.

This clonotype was counted many times. J is TRBJ1-5 and V is TRBV12-3 or TRBV12-4, with D maybe TRBD1 (5 bases). The CDR3 sequence is 14 residues long. The ends were cut back, 6 bases at V and 3 bases at J, with 12 bases in the middle. CDR3 loop: CASRRDGPNQPQHF. CDR3 nucleotides: TGTGCCAGCAGAAGGGACGGCCCCAATCAGCCCCAGCATTTT.

This chain links TRBV9 with TRBJ1-2; D ambiguous. Trimming stripped 0 bases from V and 8 bases from J, with 17 bases between. The CDR3 covers 15 residues. Germline CDR1 reads SGDLS; CDR2 reads YYNGEE. The CDR3 here is CASSVAPSGSKGYTF. The CDR3 nucleotides read TGTGCCAGCAGCGTAGCCCCGTCGGGGTCGAAAGGCTACACCTTC.

This clonotype was detected a few times. V gene TRBV19 combines with J gene TRBJ1-1, with no clear D. The CDR3 has 13 residues. The V gene's germline CDR1 is LNHDA and CDR2 SQIVND (reference sequence). V shed 4 bases and J shed 2 bases, with 8 bases lying between them. CDR3 sequence (DNA): TGTGCCAGTAGTACCGGTTTTAACACTGAAGCTTTCTTT. This codes for CASSTGFNTEAFF.

The V call is TRBV12-5, the J call TRBJ2-6; 9 bases align to TRBD1. The length of the CDR3 is 16 residues. Germline CDR1 LGHNT, CDR2 FRNRAP. The trim removed 1 base at V and 3 bases at J, leaving 1 base unmatched. CDR3 nucleotides: TGTGCTAGTGGTTTGGACAGGGGGCGTGGGGCCAACGTCCTGACTTTC. Translating it yields CASGLDRGRGANVLTF.

This clonotype was detected only a few times. V and J are TRBV12-3 or TRBV12-4 and TRBJ2-2; D is ambiguous. Between the trimmed V and J ends, which lost 4 bases and 9 bases, there was a span of 12 bases. There are 13 residues in the CDR3. The CDR3 spells CASSSRGSRELFF. Written as DNA, the CDR3 is TGTGCCAGCAGTTCGAGAGGTTCCAGGGAGCTGTTTTTT.

The chain joins TRBV4-2 to TRBJ2-7, with no clear D. V was cut by 1 base and J by 4 bases, with 8 bases left in between. CDR1 is LGHNA and CDR2 is YNFKEQ in the germline V gene. CDR3 size: 13 residues. CDR3 nucleotides: TGTGCCAGCAGCCAAGTTTCAGATTACGAGCAGTACTTC. Encoded protein: CASSQVSDYEQYF.

This clonotype was observed a few times. This chain joins TRBV25-1 and TRBJ1-2; perhaps TRBD1 as D (6 bases). V lost 4 bases and J 4 bases, leaving 13 bases between the germline ends. In germline, CDR1 is MGHDK, CDR2 SYGVNS. The length of the CDR3 is 14 residues. The CDR3 bases are TGTGCCAGCAGTGTTGAGGGGGTGGGCTATGGCTACACCTTC. It yields the protein CASSVEGVGYGYTF.

The chain combines TRBV6-1 with TRBJ2-7; 8 nucleotides line up with TRBD1. CDR3 length: 14 residues. The V and J ends lost 6 bases and 6 bases, in that order; junction bases with no gene match: 10. In germline, CDR1 is MNHNS, CDR2 SASEGT. The CDR3 region is CASRSTPTGGEQYF. The CDR3 DNA is TGTGCCAGCAGATCCACCCCAACAGGGGGCGAGCAGTACTTC.

The J gene is TRBJ1-5, the V gene TRBV20-1; D is perhaps TRBD1 (6 bases). V lost 6 bases and J 7 bases, leaving 19 bases between the germline ends. Germline V lookup: CDR1 DFQATT, CDR2 SNEGSKA (reference sequence). This CDR3 has 14 residues. The CDR3 nucleotides are TGCAGTGCCCAGGGGCCCGCTGTAGGGCAGCCCCAGCATTTT. Amino acid sequence: CSAQGPAVGQPQHF.

A few counts support this clonotype. The V call is TRBV4-1, the J call TRBJ1-5; D is ambiguous. CDR3 length: 13 amino acids. With 6 bases removed from V and 3 bases from J, the gap between germline ends came to 9 bases. From germline, CDR1 is MGHRA and CDR2 YSYEKL. The CDR3 DNA reads TGCGCCAGCAGTTCACACAACAATCAGCCCCAGCATTTT. Its translation is CASSSHNNQPQHF.

The CDR3, as DNA: TGTGCCAGCAGCCCGGGGACTAGCGGTCATTACGAGCAGTACTTC. Amino acid sequence: CASSPGTSGHYEQYF. The chain recombines TRBV5-4 with TRBJ2-7, with TRBD2 matching over 11 bases. Germline V gene lookup returns CDR1 SGHNT and CDR2 YYREEE (reference sequence). V lost 4 bases to trimming and J lost 4 bases; unmatched junction nucleotides: 7. The CDR3 totals 15 residues.

This chain uses TRBV4-3 with TRBJ2-3; TRBD2 matches at 11 bases. This CDR3 is 15 amino acids long. The V segment lost 1 base and the J segment 8 bases; nucleotides outside the gene matches: 5. The germline V gene encodes CDR1 LGHNA and CDR2 YSLEER. The CDR3: CASSQGGSGGATQYF. The CDR3 nucleotides read TGCGCCAGCAGCCAAGGAGGTAGCGGGGGGGCTACGCAGTATTTT.

The chain combines TRBV27 with TRBJ2-7; TRBD2 agrees at 7 bases. The length of the CDR3 is 15 residues. Per the germline V gene, CDR1 is MNHEY and CDR2 is SMNVEV (reference sequence). J lost 5 bases, V lost 5 bases, and 12 bases had no gene match. CDR3 coding DNA: TGTGCCAGCAGTGACTCTCTGCGGGAGTCCCACGAGCAGTACTTC. Its protein product is CASSDSLRESHEQYF.

Only a few counts were recorded for this clonotype. The chain has TRBV20-1 and TRBJ1-6; TRBD1 is a possible D gene (6 bases). V gave up 5 bases and J gave up 14 bases, with 10 bases separating them. This CDR3 spans 10 amino acids. The germline CDR1 and CDR2 sequences are DFQATT and SNEGSKA (reference sequence). As DNA, the CDR3 is TGCAGTGCTTTACAGGGAACCCTCCACTTT. Its translation: CSALQGTLHF.

Many counts were recorded for this clonotype. V is TRBV20-1 and J is TRBJ2-1, with 7 nucleotides matching TRBD2. Germline V lookup: CDR1 DFQATT, CDR2 SNEGSKA (reference sequence). Trimming removed 0 bases from V and 9 bases from J; junction bases left unmatched: 5. The CDR3 loop spans 13 amino acids. The CDR3 DNA reads TGCAGTGCTAGAGATTGGGGCGGGGGTGAGCAGTTCTTC. Its translation is CSARDWGGGEQFF.

This sequence joins TRBV7-9 and TRBJ2-2; D may be TRBD2 (6 bases). There are 16 residues in the CDR3. CDR1 and CDR2 from the germline V gene are SEHNR and FQNEAQ (reference sequence). The ends were cut back, 4 bases at V and 4 bases at J, with 16 bases in the middle. CDR3 in DNA: TGTGCCAGCAGCTCGGACACGGGAGCGGCCACCGGGGAGCTGTTTTTT. It codes for CASSSDTGAATGELFF.

V is TRBV25-1 and J is TRBJ2-7; TRBD1 matches at 7 bases. The CDR3 consists of 16 residues. J lost 0 bases, V lost 2 bases, and 7 bases had no gene match. Germline values: CDR1 MGHDK, CDR2 SYGVNS. The CDR3 reads CASSEGGTVPSYEQYF. DNA of the CDR3: TGTGCCAGCAGTGAAGGTGGGACAGTGCCCTCCTACGAGCAGTACTTC.

This clonotype turned up a few times. This rearrangement joins TRBV7-2 to TRBJ2-5; D is undetermined. V lost 5 bases, J lost 1 base, and 11 bases lay in between. Germline CDR1 SGHTA, CDR2 FQGNSA. The CDR3 contains 14 residues. CDR3 residues: CASSPSPSQETQYF. For the CDR3, the DNA is TGTGCCAGCAGCCCCTCCCCCAGCCAAGAGACCCAGTACTTC.

The chain uses TRBV27 and TRBJ2-1; no firm D call. The germline CDR1 and CDR2 sequences are MNHEY and SMNVEV (reference sequence). Trimming stripped 5 bases from V and 10 bases from J, with 15 bases between. The CDR3 sequence is 13 residues long. The CDR3 DNA is TGTGCCAGCAGTGGGCTACGTCCCTCCGAGCAGTTCTTC. It translates to CASSGLRPSEQFF.

The chain employs TRBV20-1 and TRBJ1-1; TRBD1 might be the D (6 bases). The V end lost 1 base, the J end lost 8 bases, and 8 bases lay between the germline ends. Germline values: CDR1 DFQATT, CDR2 SNEGSKA (reference sequence). The CDR3 sequence is 11 residues long. The CDR3 here is CSARGTVEAFF. CDR3 bases: TGCAGTGCTAGAGGGACAGTCGAAGCTTTCTTT.

This clonotype was found many times. This chain connects TRBV4-3 to TRBJ2-3; D unresolved. Germline CDR1 is LGHNA and CDR2 is YSLEER. Trimming shortened V by 1 base and J by 4 bases, and 15 bases separated the two germline ends. The CDR3 is made up of 16 amino acids. In nucleotides, the CDR3 is TGCGCCAGCAGCCAAGGAGTGGGCAATGGGCCAGATACGCAGTATTTT. It encodes CASSQGVGNGPDTQYF.

This clonotype was found a few times. The chain employs TRBV7-3 and TRBJ2-7; 7 bases agree with TRBD1. CDR3 size: 14 residues. Germline assignment: CDR1 SGHTA and CDR2 FQGTGA. With 4 bases clipped from V and 2 bases from J, the junction kept 5 bases outside the gene matches. The CDR3 protein is CASSSPGTAYEQYF. CDR3 bases: TGTGCCAGCAGCTCACCCGGGACAGCCTACGAGCAGTACTTC.

This clonotype has more than one count but fewer than ten. V is TRBV20-1 and J is TRBJ2-5; 11 bases map to TRBD2. V dropped 2 bases and J dropped 0; count of bases not matched to a gene: 8. The germline V gene encodes CDR1 DFQATT and CDR2 SNEGSKA (reference sequence). This CDR3 region has 17 residues. CDR3 sequence (DNA): TGCAGTGCTAGATACTCGAGGACTAGCGGGTACCAAGAGACCCAGTACTTC. It encodes CSARYSRTSGYQETQYF.

CDR3 protein: CASSYSDRGQAKNIQYF. The CDR3 DNA reads TGTGCCAGCAGTTACTCAGACAGGGGGCAAGCCAAAAACATTCAGTACTTC. The gene calls are TRBV6-5 and TRBJ2-4, with 10 bases identical to TRBD1. Germline trimming cut 0 bases from V and 0 bases from J; bases unmatched to any gene: 2. The CDR3 sequence is 17 residues long. Germline CDR1 MNHEY, CDR2 SVGAGI.

The V gene is TRBV5-1, the J gene TRBJ2-1; 10 bases align to TRBD2. J was trimmed by 9 bases and V by 3 bases; bases with no gene match: 9. The germline CDR1 and CDR2 sequences are SGHRS and YFSETQ. CDR3 length equals 15 residues. The CDR3 coding sequence is TGCGCCAGCAGCTGCTCCGGGACTAGCGCCCCTGAGCAGTTCTTC. Its protein is CASSCSGTSAPEQFF. The full variable domain, completed using reference TRBV5-1 and TRBJ2-1, is KAGVTQTPRYLIKTRGQQVTLSCSPISGHRSVSWYQQTPGQGLQFLFEYFSETQRNKGNFPGRFSGRQFSNSRSEMNVSTLELGDSALYLCASSCSGTSAPEQFFGPGTRLTVL.

In its sample, this clonotype was seen a few times. The V gene is TRBV6-1, the J gene TRBJ2-7; D not resolved. The V gene's germline CDR1 is MNHNS and CDR2 SASEGT. The V and J ends lost 6 bases and 3 bases respectively, with 15 bases between them. CDR3 length: 14 residues. CDR3 region: CASSLSQTLYEQYF. In DNA form, the CDR3 reads TGTGCCAGCAGCCTCAGCCAGACCCTCTACGAGCAGTACTTC.

V and J are TRBV29-1 and TRBJ1-1; D is uncertain. Trimming took off 6 bases at V and 10 bases at J, with 6 bases between the two ends. The CDR3 is 8 amino acids. Germline lookup yields CDR1 SQVTM and CDR2 ANQGSEA. For the CDR3, the DNA is TGCAGCGTGACGGGAGCTTTCTTT. It translates to CSVTGAFF.

This clonotype turned up a few times. The chain links TRBV12-3 or TRBV12-4 to TRBJ1-1; D might be TRBD1 (5 bases). The CDR3 spans 16 residues. V was shortened by 5 bases and J by 3 bases, with 19 bases between the two germline ends. The CDR3 protein is CASSPLLGGHHTEAFF. CDR3 DNA: TGTGCCAGCAGTCCACTTTTAGGCGGACACCACACTGAAGCTTTCTTT.